One sample yielded the 32 T cell receptor beta chains listed below, sequenced in a study of T cells after somatic rescue of genetic block. Produced via immunoSEQ multiplex PCR; TCRdb's table is partial and in-frame only. Here the sample spans more than 9,500 clones, 70% to 75% being singletons. Sequencing used peripheral blood mononuclear cells (PBMCs). These receptors all come from a boy younger than 18.

Within the sample, this clone is medium-sized. J is TRBJ2-7 and V is TRBV14; 13 positions match TRBD2. The V gene end was trimmed by 5 bases and the J gene end by 2 bases; junction bases not matched to a gene: 9. Germline-derived CDR1 and CDR2 are SGHDN and FVKESK. The CDR3 is 17 residues long. The CDR3 DNA is TGTGCCAGCAGCGACGGACTAGCGGGAGTAGGTGCCTACGAGCAGTACTTC. As protein: CASSDGLAGVGAYEQYF.

This clone was counted a single time. V gene TRBV5-6 combines with J gene TRBJ1-6, with unresolved D. V was shortened by 2 bases and J by 5 bases, with 8 bases between the two germline ends. CDR3 length equals 14 residues. The germline V gene has CDR1 SGHDT and CDR2 YYEEEE. CDR3 DNA: TGTGCCAGCAGCTTTGGTTACCATAATTCACCCCTCCACTTT. This encodes CASSFGYHNSPLHF.

The rearrangement joins TRBV7-2 to TRBJ2-7; the D is unclear. This CDR3 has 12 residues. V lost 0 bases, J lost 4 bases, and 4 bases lay in between. Germline V gene data show CDR1 as SGHTA and CDR2 as FQGNSA. The CDR3 spells CASSLARYEQYF. Here the CDR3 DNA reads TGTGCCAGCAGCTTAGCGCGGTACGAGCAGTACTTC.

The chain combines TRBV18 with TRBJ1-3, with D possibly TRBD1 on 5 matching bases. The CDR3 runs to 15 residues. Trimming cost V 9 bases and J 0 bases, with 15 bases left between them. The V gene's germline CDR1 is KGHSH and CDR2 LQKENI. The DNA of the CDR3 is TGTGCCAGTTCCCGGGACTTTAGCTCTGGAAACACCATATATTTT. The encoded protein is CASSRDFSSGNTIYF.

The chain recombines TRBV7-9 with TRBJ1-4; D not resolved. Germline V lookup: CDR1 SEHNR, CDR2 FQNEAQ (reference sequence). CDR3 size: 13 residues. Between the trimmed V and J ends, which lost 6 bases and 0 bases, there was a span of 5 bases. DNA of the CDR3: TGTGCCAGCAGGAGAGCAACTAATGAAAAACTGTTTTTT. Its translation is CASRRATNEKLFF.

This clone was observed a single time. The rearrangement links TRBV30 to TRBJ1-2; D not certain. V lost 0 bases to trimming and J lost 6 bases, with 17 bases between them. This CDR3 has 15 residues. Germline V CDR1 and CDR2: GTSNPN, SVGIG (reference sequence). The chain's CDR3 is CAWSVLGRVFDGYTF. For the CDR3, the DNA is TGTGCCTGGAGTGTTCTGGGTAGGGTGTTTGATGGCTACACCTTC.

The chain recombines TRBV7-9 with TRBJ2-5; a possible D gene is TRBD1 (5 bases). The V end lost 5 bases, the J end lost 3 bases, and 19 bases lay between the germline ends. Looked up from germline, CDR1 is SEHNR and CDR2 is FQNEAQ (reference sequence). The CDR3 contains 16 residues. The CDR3 nucleotides read TGTGCCAGCAGCCCTAGGGGCGTTGTGGGGAAAGAGACCCAGTACTTC. This translates into CASSPRGVVGKETQYF.

The CDR3 DNA is TGCGCCAGCAGTCAATTTTGGGACGACTCCTACGAGCAGTACTTC. Amino acids: CASSQFWDDSYEQYF. V and J are TRBV23-1 and TRBJ2-7; D is tentatively TRBD1 or TRBD2 (5 bases each). TRBV23-1 is placed among ORFs of uncertain function. Trimming left V 1 base short and J 0 bases short, with 10 bases between. The CDR3 totals 15 residues.

J is TRBJ2-1 and V is TRBV7-9; 7 nucleotides agree with TRBD2. Germline assignment: CDR1 SEHNR and CDR2 FQNEAQ (reference sequence). The CDR3 is 15 residues long. V lost 4 bases, J lost 10 bases, and 13 bases stayed unmatched. CDR3 sequence (DNA): TGTGCCAGCAGCTCCGGGACTATCAACGGTGCGGAGCAGTTCTTC. Amino acids: CASSSGTINGAEQFF.

A few counts support this clone. J is TRBJ2-7 and V is TRBV7-9; TRBD1 is a possible D gene (5 bases). The CDR3 sequence is 13 residues long. The V gene lost 3 bases and the J gene lost 6 bases, with 12 bases spanning the gap. Per the germline V gene, CDR1 is SEHNR and CDR2 is FQNEAQ (reference sequence). The CDR3 region has the DNA TGTGCCAGCAGCTTGGGGCAGAAGGGCGAGCAGTACTTC. Protein product: CASSLGQKGEQYF.

A few counts support this clone. The rearrangement links TRBV25-1 to TRBJ1-1; a possible D gene is TRBD1 (5 bases). The CDR3 contains 12 residues. The V gene's germline CDR1 is MGHDK and CDR2 SYGVNS. Between the trimmed V and J ends, which lost 4 bases and 3 bases, there was a span of 6 bases. CDR3 region: CASSAGYTEAFF. Here the CDR3 DNA reads TGTGCCAGCAGTGCAGGGTACACTGAAGCTTTCTTT. The full variable domain, with the rest looked up from reference TRBV25-1 and TRBJ1-1, is EADIYQTPRYLVIGTGKKITLECSQTMGHDKMYWYQQDPGMELHLIHYSYGVNSTEKGDLSSESTVSRIRTEHFPLTLESARPSHTSQYLCASSAGYTEAFFGQGTRLTVV.

This chain connects TRBV9 to TRBJ1-1, with TRBD1 identical over 7 bases. Looked up from germline, CDR1 is SGDLS and CDR2 is YYNGEE. This CDR3 contains 15 residues. With 3 bases clipped from V and 8 bases from J, the junction kept 13 bases outside the gene matches. The CDR3 coding sequence is TGTGCCAGCAGCGCCAGAGGGGGCAGGACGGGAGAAGCTTTCTTT. Translation: CASSARGGRTGEAFF.

V is TRBV4-1 and J is TRBJ2-7, with 10 bases fitting TRBD1. V was pared by 3 bases and J by 4 bases, with 6 bases of the junction left unmatched. This CDR3 has 15 residues. The germline V gene has CDR1 MGHRA and CDR2 YSYEKL. CDR3 loop: CASSQTRTGGYEQYF. Written as DNA, the CDR3 is TGCGCCAGCAGCCAGACCAGGACAGGGGGATACGAGCAGTACTTC.

This chain links TRBV28 with TRBJ2-1; D perhaps matches TRBD1 (6 bases). CDR3 size: 19 residues. Germline V gene lookup returns CDR1 MDHEN and CDR2 SYDVKM. Between the trimmed V and J ends, which lost 7 bases and 0 bases, there was a span of 25 bases. The CDR3 loop is CASKLGVTGFSSSYNEQFF. CDR3 DNA sequence: TGTGCCAGCAAGTTAGGGGTGACAGGATTTTCTAGCTCCTACAATGAGCAGTTCTTC. Filled out from reference TRBV28 and TRBJ2-1, the complete variable domain reads DVKVTQSSRYLVKRTGEKVFLECVQDMDHENMFWYRQDPGLGLRLIYFSYDVKMKEKGDIPEGYSVSREKKERFSLILESASTNQTSMYLCASKLGVTGFSSSYNEQFFGPGTRLTVL.

About this clone itself: Because the CDR3's place on the DNA is in doubt, the DNA is left out and the CDR3 is given as listed by TCRdb. The chain links TRBV21-1 to TRBJ2-3; the D call of TRBD2 is as the table states it, not checked on the DNA. TRBV21-1 is a pseudogene segment. Including both end residues, the CDR3 is 17 amino acids long. This chain's CDR3 is CASSKAQVAGGTDTQYF.

The chain recombines TRBV19 with TRBJ1-2, with 10 bases identical to TRBD1. V shed 5 bases, J shed 5 bases, and the junction held 5 bases outside the gene matches. The germline V gene encodes CDR1 LNHDA and CDR2 SQIVND (reference sequence). The CDR3 runs to 14 residues. As DNA, the CDR3 is TGTGCCAGTAGTGACCCGGGACAGGGGTATGGCTACACCTTC. Protein product: CASSDPGQGYGYTF.

The chain recombines TRBV7-9 with TRBJ2-1, with D perhaps matching TRBD2 (5 bases). Germline V lookup: CDR1 SEHNR, CDR2 FQNEAQ (reference sequence). This CDR3 has 15 amino acids. The V end lost 5 bases, the J end lost 5 bases, and 16 bases lay between the germline ends. The CDR3: CASSEVSLANNEQFF. The CDR3 DNA sequence: TGTGCCAGCAGCGAGGTGAGCCTAGCAAACAATGAGCAGTTCTTC.

The CDR3 here is CASSYTQGAYEQYF. CDR3 in DNA: TGTGCCAGCAGTTACACGCAGGGGGCCTACGAGCAGTACTTC. The J gene is TRBJ2-7, the V gene TRBV6-6; 7 positions agree with TRBD1. Germline loops: CDR1 MNHNY, CDR2 SVGAGI (reference sequence). The CDR3 extends over 14 amino acids. V was pared by 2 bases and J by 2 bases, with 3 bases of the junction left unmatched.

The chain uses TRBV11-2 and TRBJ2-5; 7 bases match TRBD1. The CDR3 covers 16 residues. Germline-derived CDR1 and CDR2 are SGHAT and FQNNGV. Germline trimming cut 1 base from V and 5 bases from J; bases unmatched to any gene: 10. The CDR3 loop reads CASSLVQGVQGETQYF. The CDR3 DNA sequence: TGTGCCAGCAGCTTAGTCCAGGGGGTTCAAGGGGAGACCCAGTACTTC. The whole variable domain, filled in from reference TRBV11-2 and TRBJ2-5, reads EAGVAQSPRYKIIEKRQSVAFWCNPISGHATLYWYQQILGQGPKLLIQFQNNGVVDDSQLPKDRFSAERLKGVDSTLKIQPAKLEDSAVYLCASSLVQGVQGETQYFGPGTRLLVL.

The chain couples TRBV7-9 to TRBJ2-2, with 11 bases identical to TRBD2. This CDR3 has 17 amino acids. The trim removed 3 bases at V and 0 bases at J, leaving 3 bases unmatched. Germline CDR1 SEHNR, CDR2 FQNEAQ (reference sequence). DNA for the CDR3: TGTGCCAGCAGCTTCGGACTAGCGGGTACGAACACCGGGGAGCTGTTTTTT. Amino acid sequence: CASSFGLAGTNTGELFF. Variable domain in full (rest from reference TRBV7-9 and TRBJ2-2): DTGVSQNPRHKITKRGQNVTFRCDPISEHNRLYWYRQTLGQGPEFLTYFQNEAQLEKSRLLSDRFSAERPKGSFSTLEIQRTEQGDSAMYLCASSFGLAGTNTGELFFGEGSRLTVL.

A few counts support this clone. CDR3 DNA sequence: TGTGCCAGCAGTTTAGGGTCTAGGGGCTATGGCTACACCTTC. This sequence encodes CASSLGSRGYGYTF. J is TRBJ1-2 and V is TRBV28, with D tentatively TRBD1 (5 bases). Germline V gene sequence: CDR1 MDHEN, CDR2 SYDVKM. The CDR3 is 14 amino acids. V was pared by 2 bases and J by 4 bases, with 11 bases between.

The rearrangement links TRBV30 to TRBJ2-3; no reliable D call. Germline V gene sequence: CDR1 GTSNPN, CDR2 SVGIG (reference sequence). The CDR3 runs 15 residues. V lost 1 base and J lost 5, with 16 bases in between. The CDR3 reads CAWSGKGSGKDTQYF. The CDR3 region has the DNA TGTGCCTGGAGTGGAAAAGGATCTGGTAAAGATACGCAGTATTTT. The whole variable domain, remainder taken from reference TRBV30 and TRBJ2-3, is SQTIHQWPATLVQPVGSPLSLECTVEGTSNPNLYWYRQAAGRGLQLLFYSVGIGQISSEVPQNLSASRPQDRQFILSSKKLLLSDSGFYLCAWSGKGSGKDTQYFGPGTRLTVL.

V usage is TRBV6-5 and J usage is TRBJ1-6; D unclear. Germline values: CDR1 MNHEY, CDR2 SVGAGI. There are 14 residues in the CDR3. The germline V and J ends were trimmed by 7 bases and 0 bases, with 7 bases remaining between them. The CDR3 DNA reads as TGTGCCAGCAAGAGAGGCTCCTATAATTCACCCCTCCACTTT. Amino acid sequence: CASKRGSYNSPLHF.

This clone turned up a few times. J is TRBJ1-2 and V is TRBV2; D ambiguous. CDR1 is SNHLY, CDR2 FYNNEI, per germline. This CDR3 is built from 12 residues. Trimming shortened V by 3 bases and J by 5 bases, and 7 bases separated the two germline ends. The CDR3 is CASSERAYGYTF. In DNA form, the CDR3 reads TGTGCCAGCAGTGAGAGAGCTTATGGCTACACCTTC.

The J gene is TRBJ2-7, the V gene TRBV6-4, with D perhaps TRBD2 (5 bases). Germline lookup yields CDR1 MRHNA and CDR2 SNTAGT. CDR3 length: 15 residues. V dropped 0 bases and J dropped 3 bases, with 12 bases sitting between them. The DNA for the CDR3 is TGTGCCAGCAGTGACTCGATGGGGAGAGACTACGAGCAGTACTTC. It encodes CASSDSMGRDYEQYF.

The rearrangement uses TRBV7-2 and TRBJ2-5; D unclear. From germline, CDR1 is SGHTA and CDR2 FQGNSA. Deletions cut 2 bases from V and 4 bases from J, with 11 bases between. The CDR3 runs to 14 residues. The CDR3 here is CASSLIVTGETQYF. The CDR3 coding sequence is TGTGCCAGCAGCTTAATAGTAACTGGAGAGACCCAGTACTTC.

V gene TRBV2 combines with J gene TRBJ2-7; D is undetermined. Germline CDR1 and CDR2: SNHLY and FYNNEI. CDR3 size: 12 residues. V lost 5 bases to trimming and J lost 2 bases, with 7 bases between them. In DNA, the CDR3 is TGTGCCAGCAGTTGGCTTACCTACGAGCAGTACTTC. It translates to CASSWLTYEQYF.

The table lists this clone with a count of one. This rearrangement joins TRBV2 to TRBJ2-3, with D perhaps TRBD1 (6 bases). Germline values: CDR1 SNHLY, CDR2 FYNNEI. Trimming removed 2 bases from V and 3 bases from J, with 6 bases in between. The CDR3 is made up of 13 amino acids. The CDR3: CASSERGTDTQYF. Here the CDR3 DNA reads TGTGCCAGCAGTGAAAGGGGGACAGATACGCAGTATTTT.

The chain is built from TRBV27 and TRBJ1-1; D perhaps matches TRBD1 (6 bases). CDR3 length: 12 residues. Germline V gene data show CDR1 as MNHEY and CDR2 as SMNVEV (reference sequence). Trimming cost V 5 bases and J 6 bases, with 10 bases left between them. The CDR3 sequence is CASSRTGSEAFF. The CDR3 DNA sequence: TGTGCCAGCAGTAGAACAGGGTCTGAAGCTTTCTTT.

The rearrangement uses TRBV6-5 and TRBJ2-7; weak D call: TRBD1 (6 bases). CDR1 is MNHEY, CDR2 SVGAGI, per germline. The CDR3 sequence is 14 residues long. Trimming shortened V by 0 bases and J by 6 bases, and 12 bases separated the two germline ends. In DNA form, the CDR3 reads TGTGCCAGCAGTTACTCGGACAGATCGGGCGAGCAGTACTTC. This encodes CASSYSDRSGEQYF.

This clone was observed a single time. This specimen includes other DNA sequences encoding the same CDR3. The V call is TRBV25-1, the J call TRBJ1-6; D ambiguous. CDR1 is MGHDK, CDR2 SYGVNS, per germline. The CDR3 extends over 15 amino acids. V lost 6 bases, J lost 7 bases, and 16 bases lay in between. The CDR3 nucleotides read TGTGCCAGCAGCTCGCTGTCCTGGCCAAATTCACCCCTCCACTTT. Protein product: CASSSLSWPNSPLHF.

Details on this clone: The identical CDR3 is also encoded by other nucleotide sequences in the sample. The chain combines TRBV10-3 with TRBJ1-1, with D perhaps TRBD1 (5 bases). Germline V CDR1 and CDR2: ENHRY, SYGVKD. V was cut by 8 bases and J by 2 bases, with 15 bases left in between. CDR3 length: 14 residues. CDR3 region: CAIAPGPANTEAFF. In nucleotides, the CDR3 is TGTGCCATCGCCCCGGGACCCGCAAACACTGAAGCTTTCTTT.